This TCR beta chain was obtained from a study of cytomegalovirus exposure and HLA in healthy donors. Study-wide results and caveats: First-cohort TCR clusters tended to co-occur in the approximately 110 validation repertoires, a later analysis found.

Regarding this clone: Its matching antigen is unknown.

Here immunoSEQ multiplex PCR was the method, and the copy in TCRdb shows in-frame clones only, minus some. There are 110,000 or so clones in the sample; more than 70% occur only once, and under 2.5% lies in the top ten. Trimming shortened V by 2 bases and J by 2 bases, and 10 bases separated the two germline ends. The germline gives CDR1 SEHNR, CDR2 FQNEAQ (reference sequence). The CDR3 is 14 amino acids. Sequences were obtained from PBMCs. This chain connects TRBV7-9 to TRBJ2-7; tentative D call: TRBD2 (6 bases). This TCR derives from a woman in her 30s in good health and CMV-seronegative. CDR3 DNA: TGTGCCAGCAGCTTAAGACGGGGGACCTACGAGCAGTACTTC. It is translated as CASSLRRGTYEQYF. Using reference TRBV7-9 and TRBJ2-7 for the parts outside the CDR3, the full variable domain is DTGVSQNPRHKITKRGQNVTFRCDPISEHNRLYWYRQTLGQGPEFLTYFQNEAQLEKSRLLSDRFSAERPKGSFSTLEIQRTEQGDSAMYLCASSLRRGTYEQYFGPGTRLTVT.